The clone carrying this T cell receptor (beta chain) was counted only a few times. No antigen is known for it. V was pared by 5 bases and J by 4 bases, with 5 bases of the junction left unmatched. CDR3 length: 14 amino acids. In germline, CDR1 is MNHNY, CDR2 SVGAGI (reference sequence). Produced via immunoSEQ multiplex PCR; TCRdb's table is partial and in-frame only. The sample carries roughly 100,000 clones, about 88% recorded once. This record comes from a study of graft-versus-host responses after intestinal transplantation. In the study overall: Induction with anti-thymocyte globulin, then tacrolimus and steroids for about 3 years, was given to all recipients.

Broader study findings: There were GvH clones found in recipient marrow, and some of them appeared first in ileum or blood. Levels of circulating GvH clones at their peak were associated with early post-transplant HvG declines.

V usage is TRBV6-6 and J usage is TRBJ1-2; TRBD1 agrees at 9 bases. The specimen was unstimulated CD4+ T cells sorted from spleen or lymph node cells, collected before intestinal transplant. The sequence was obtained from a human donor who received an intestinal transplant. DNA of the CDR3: TGTGCCAGCAGTGGACAGGGGCGATCCTATGGCTACACCTTC. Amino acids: CASSGQGRSYGYTF.